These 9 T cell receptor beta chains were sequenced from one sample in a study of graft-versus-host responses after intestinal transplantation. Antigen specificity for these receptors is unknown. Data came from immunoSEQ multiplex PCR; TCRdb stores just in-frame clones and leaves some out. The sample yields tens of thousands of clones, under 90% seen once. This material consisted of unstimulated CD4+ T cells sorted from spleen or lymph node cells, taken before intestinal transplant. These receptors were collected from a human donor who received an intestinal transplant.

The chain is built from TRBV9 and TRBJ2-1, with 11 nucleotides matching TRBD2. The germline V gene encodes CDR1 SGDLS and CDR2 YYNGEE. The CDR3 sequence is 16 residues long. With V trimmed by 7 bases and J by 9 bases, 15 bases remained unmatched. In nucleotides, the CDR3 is TGTGCCAGCGCCCGCCCCCTAGCGGGGGGCGGGGGTGAGCAGTTCTTC. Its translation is CASARPLAGGGGEQFF.

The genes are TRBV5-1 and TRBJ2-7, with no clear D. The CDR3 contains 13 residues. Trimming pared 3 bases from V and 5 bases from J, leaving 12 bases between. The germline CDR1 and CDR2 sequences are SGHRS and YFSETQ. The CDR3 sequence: CASSSMVQNEQYF. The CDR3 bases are TGCGCCAGCAGCTCTATGGTTCAAAACGAGCAGTACTTC.

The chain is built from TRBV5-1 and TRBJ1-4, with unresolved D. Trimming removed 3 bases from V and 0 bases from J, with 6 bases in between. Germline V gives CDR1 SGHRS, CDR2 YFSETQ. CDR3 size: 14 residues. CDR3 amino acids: CASSSTATNEKLFF. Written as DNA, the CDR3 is TGCGCCAGCAGCTCTACTGCAACTAATGAAAAACTGTTTTTT. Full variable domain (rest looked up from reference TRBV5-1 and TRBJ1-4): KAGVTQTPRYLIKTRGQQVTLSCSPISGHRSVSWYQQTPGQGLQFLFEYFSETQRNKGNFPGRFSGRQFSNSRSEMNVSTLELGDSALYLCASSSTATNEKLFFGSGTQLSVL.

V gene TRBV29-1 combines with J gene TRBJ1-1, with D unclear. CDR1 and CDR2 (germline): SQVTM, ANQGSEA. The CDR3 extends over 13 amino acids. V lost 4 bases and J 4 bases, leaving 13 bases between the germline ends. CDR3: CSVVPTSGTEAFF. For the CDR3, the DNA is TGCAGCGTTGTTCCCACGTCGGGCACTGAAGCTTTCTTT.

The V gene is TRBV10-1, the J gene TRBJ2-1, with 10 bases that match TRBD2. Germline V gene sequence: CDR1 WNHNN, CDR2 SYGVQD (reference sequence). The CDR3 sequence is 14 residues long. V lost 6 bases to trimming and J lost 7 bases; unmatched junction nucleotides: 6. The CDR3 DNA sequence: TGCGCCAGCAGCGAGCGGGGGGGTGTGAATGAGCAGTTCTTC. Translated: CASSERGGVNEQFF.

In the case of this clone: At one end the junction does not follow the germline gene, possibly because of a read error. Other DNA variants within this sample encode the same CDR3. The CDR3 DNA follows: TGCGCCATCACTCAGACAGGGGATACTGAAGCTTTCTTT. Amino acid sequence: CAITQTGDTEAFF. V is TRBV10-3 and J is TRBJ1-1, with 8 nucleotides matching TRBD1. This CDR3 spans 13 amino acids. Per germline, CDR1 ENHRY and CDR2 SYGVKD.

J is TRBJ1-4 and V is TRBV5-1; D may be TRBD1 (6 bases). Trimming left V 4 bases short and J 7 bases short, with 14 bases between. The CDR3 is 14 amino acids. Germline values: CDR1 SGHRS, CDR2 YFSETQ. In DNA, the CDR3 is TGCGCCAGCAGCCGCTCATTGGGGGCTGAAAAACTGTTTTTT. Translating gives CASSRSLGAEKLFF.

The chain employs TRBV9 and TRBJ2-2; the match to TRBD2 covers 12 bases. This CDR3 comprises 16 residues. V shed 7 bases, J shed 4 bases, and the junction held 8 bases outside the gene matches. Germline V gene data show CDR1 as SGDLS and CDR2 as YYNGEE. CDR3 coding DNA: TGTGCCAGCGGCCAGACTAGCGGGGGACCCACCGGGGAGCTGTTTTTT. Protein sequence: CASGQTSGGPTGELFF. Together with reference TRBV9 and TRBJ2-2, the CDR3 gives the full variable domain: DSGVTQTPKHLITATGQRVTLRCSPRSGDLSVYWYQQSLDQGLQFLIQYYNGEERAKGNILERFSAQQFPDLHSELNLSSLELGDSALYFCASGQTSGGPTGELFFGEGSRLTVL.

The CDR3 protein is CASSVAGTSGGALYNEQFF. CDR3 sequence (DNA): TGTGCCAGCAGCGTCGCCGGGACTAGCGGGGGGGCCTTATACAATGAGCAGTTCTTC. V and J are TRBV11-3 and TRBJ2-1, with 16 nucleotides matching TRBD2. The J segment lost 4 bases and the V segment lost 5 bases, leaving 11 bases of the junction unmatched. Germline CDR1 SGHNT, CDR2 YENEEA. There are 19 residues in the CDR3.